The sequence of this T cell receptor (beta chain) was determined in a study of T cells in Graves' hyperthyroidism and ophthalmopathy. RNA transcripts served as the template for amplifying TCR beta CDR3 regions. The HTBI set primed first-round TCR CDR3 RT-PCR. MiXCR, applied by TCRdb to the multiplex PCR reads, yields one record per CDR3 protein. The sample lists under 550,000 distinct CDR3 sequences, just under 20% seen once, with approximately 48% in the top ten. The CDR3 is made up of 14 amino acids. The germline V and J ends were trimmed by 5 bases and 4 bases, with 15 bases remaining between them. Germline values: CDR1 MDHEN, CDR2 SYDVKM. This clonotype showed up just a few times.

The receptor comes from a middle-aged man with Graves' ophthalmopathy. The chain links TRBV28 to TRBJ2-7; the D gene is possibly TRBD2 (5 bases). The specimen was blood. This chain's CDR3 is CASSPQEEVYEQYF. Written as DNA, the CDR3 is TGTGCCAGCAGTCCCCAGGAGGAGGTTTACGAGCAGTACTTC.